This TCR beta chain was recovered during a study of CD8+ T cells in alopecia areata (dated by TCRdb to 2017 to 2018). Regarding the complete study: Treated patients were enrolled in an open-label pilot trial of oral tofacitinib, 5 to 10 mg twice daily, for moderate-to-severe alopecia areata. Tofacitinib was administered for 6 to 18 months, and 6 months of follow-up off drug were then conducted to assess delayed response and recurrence. The SALT score, which quantifies the percentage of affected scalp surface area, was used to measure disease severity in treated patients. To study T cell clonal expansion in alopecia areata, the researchers applied high-throughput TCRbeta sequencing to both the C3H/HeJ mouse model and human patients. In humans, TCRbeta sequencing was performed on scalp tissue and on sorted CD4+ and CD8+ peripheral blood T cells from healthy controls and from patients with patchy or totalis/universalis alopecia areata. Biopsies were taken from tofacitinib-treated patients at baseline and again at 4 and 24 weeks into treatment, and several of those patients also had a later scalp biopsy. Scalp clonality was compared among normal scalp (n=4), patchy alopecia areata scalp (n=8), and alopecia totalis/universalis scalp (n=8). The RNA source kit depended on sample type: the PAXgene miRNA kit for fixed scalp, the miRNeasy kit for PBMCs, and the RNeasy kit for mouse skin. TCRbeta CDR3 regions were amplified by immunoSEQ multiplex PCR with 35 Vbeta forward and 13 Jbeta reverse primers.

The time point label for this specimen denotes: less than five weeks on oral tofacitinib. The sample's treatment or condition label is to be understood as: oral pan-JAK inhibitor, 5-10 mg twice daily. From alopecia areata patients, peripheral blood was collected along with lesional scalp punch biopsies. After PBMCs were isolated by density centrifugation and stained for CD3, CD4 and CD8, a FACSAria was used to sort CD4+ and CD8+ T cells. Library generation was performed with the immunoSEQ multiplex PCR assay. For TCR sequencing, RNA was extracted from every sample and reverse transcribed into cDNA to serve as template. SuperScript III was used to make first-strand cDNA, primed with a 2:1 mix of oligo-dT and random hexamers. A synthetic immune receptor repertoire was used to gauge amplification bias, and whatever bias remained was removed computationally. Per the source publication's procedure: Raw reads were preprocessed to remove errors, and CDR3 was defined according to IMGT conventions as the region from the conserved cysteine to phenylalanine. Clonality was computed as 1 minus the Shannon entropy, with the entropy normalized by log2 of the number of productive unique TCRs. CD4 or CD8 identity of scalp clones was inferred by cross-referencing scalp TCRbeta sequences with sorted blood CD4 and CD8 repertoires. TCRdb stores this immuneACCESS table with in-frame sequences only. Part of the clones is absent; in the studies checked, under half of the shortfall reflects unresolved V genes, and no reason is known for the rest. V, J and clone size are taken as reported in that table, and D and trimming were inferred from the DNA itself. The sample profile shows more than 200,000 clones; around three fifths of them were found once. The ten largest clones take up 4% to 4.5% of the sample.

From the germline V gene, CDR1 is SGHDT and CDR2 is YYEEEE. There are 13 amino acids in the CDR3, from cysteine to phenylalanine inclusive. CDR3 DNA is the only sequence kept; it has 39 bases, read in frame from the first base. The germline V end is reduced by 4 bases and the J end by 10 bases; junction bases left unmatched: 8. Overall study outcomes, separate from this receptor: Because the treated cohort was small and included a single nonresponder, larger studies are needed to assess links between baseline CD8+ expansion and response. TCR sequences shared between patients were less clear than in mice, possibly partly because of HLA diversity in the patient population. Unlike mouse skin, which is dominated by gammadelta T cells, normal human skin has resident alphabeta T cells that are also sequenced, and this complicates analysis of the scalp TCR repertoire. Scalp clonality and the number of expanded CD8+ clones among the top 100 scalp clones were significantly decreased by tofacitinib. Many expanded lesional clones were found to persist in scalp and blood during tofacitinib treatment, and relapse after treatment cessation may be partly explained by this persistence. Compared with normal scalp, lesional scalp had higher clonality and more expanded CD8+ clones, particularly in alopecia totalis/universalis, a pattern that suggests antigenic drive.

Regarding this clone: No antigen is known for it. No base qualities exist here, and no much larger clone lies one base off it.

This sequence uses TRBV5-6 and TRBJ1-1; TRBD1 agrees with 9 junctional bases. Here the sequenced sample was CD4+ T cells sorted from blood, taken at week 4, from a patient treated with tofacitinib. This receptor was taken from a human donor with alopecia areata. The CDR3 loop reads CASSPGTGPGAFF. DNA sequence: TGTGCCAGCAGCCCGGGGACAGGGCCCGGAGCTTTCTTT.